This TCR beta chain is from a study of shared clonotypes between healthy human individuals. CD45RO-negative, CCR7-positively selected cells formed the naive CD8 fraction, excluding terminally differentiated effector memory CD45RA+ cells. The CDR3 has 17 residues. Germline V gene data show CDR1 as MNHEY and CDR2 as SMNVEV (reference sequence). Trimming took 8 bases from V and 1 from J; bases not matched to a gene: 14. The DNA input per sorted-subset replicate PCR was 200 ng, corresponding to roughly 30,000 T cell genomes. Libraries were prepared by immunoSEQ multiplex PCR; TCRdb keeps only in-frame clonotypes and omits some of them. The sample consists of millions of clones, about 94% of them appearing once.

The sequence derives from a man aged 18 to 30 in good health. The sequencing input was naive CD8+ T cells sorted from blood. The genes are TRBV27 and TRBJ2-7, with 10 positions matching TRBD1. CDR3 nucleotides: TGTGCCAGCGGAGGACAGGGGGTCCATTCCCCATCCTACGAGCAGTACTTC. Its translation is CASGGQGVHSPSYEQYF.